A single sample gave rise to the 31 T cell receptor beta chains below, sequenced in a study of blood T cells in healthy people across ages. A second PCR, run for roughly 7 to 12 cycles, used a sample-barcoded 5' primer plus a J-beta primer mix. Each CDR3 protein is one row after TCRdb ran MiXCR on the 5' RACE reads. The table lists about 1.8 million distinct CDR3 sequences, 49% of them singletons. Sequenced input: blood. The receptors were gathered from a woman in her 40s in good health.

CDR3 sequence (DNA): TGTGCCAGCAGTGAGGGACCTAGCACAGATACGCAGTATTTT. Translating gives CASSEGPSTDTQYF. The chain links TRBV6-1 to TRBJ2-3; D possibly uses TRBD1 or TRBD2 (5 bases each). V lost 3 bases, J lost 0 bases, and 7 bases lay in between. The CDR3 runs 14 residues. CDR1 and CDR2 from the germline V gene are MNHNS and SASEGT.

J is TRBJ2-7 and V is TRBV24-1; the match to TRBD1 covers 7 bases. V lost 3 bases and J lost 2; bases outside the gene matches: 3. The CDR3 covers 14 residues. Looked up from germline, CDR1 is KGHDR and CDR2 is SFDVKD. The CDR3 DNA reads as TGTGCCACCAGTGATCCCGGACAGGCCTACGAGCAGTACTTC. The encoded protein is CATSDPGQAYEQYF.

This clonotype was recorded a few times. The rearrangement uses TRBV6-5 and TRBJ2-5; D possibly corresponds to TRBD1 (6 bases). Germline CDR1 is MNHEY and CDR2 is SVGAGI. Trimming took 5 bases from V and 4 from J, leaving 14 bases between them. This CDR3 region has 14 residues. In DNA, the CDR3 is TGTGCCAGCAGTCCAGGGGTTGGTGGAGAGACCCAGTACTTC. This gives the protein CASSPGVGGETQYF.

The table lists this clonotype with a few counts. The gene calls are TRBV12-5 and TRBJ2-3; 7 bases are a match to TRBD1. This CDR3 is 14 amino acids long. Germline CDR1 reads LGHNT; CDR2 reads FRNRAP. The V segment lost 1 base and the J segment 6 bases; nucleotides outside the gene matches: 4. The CDR3 here is CASGLGDRADTQYF. The CDR3 coding sequence is TGTGCTAGTGGTTTGGGAGACAGGGCGGATACGCAGTATTTT.

This chain uses TRBV20-1 with TRBJ2-7, with D tentatively TRBD1 or TRBD2 (5 bases each). CDR1 is DFQATT and CDR2 is SNEGSKA in the germline V gene (reference sequence). The CDR3 is 13 amino acids. Trimming shortened V by 4 bases and J by 0 bases, and 10 bases separated the two germline ends. CDR3 sequence: CSAIGASSYEQYF. CDR3 sequence (DNA): TGCAGTGCTATCGGGGCCAGCTCCTACGAGCAGTACTTC.

V and J are TRBV6-6 and TRBJ2-7; the D gene is possibly TRBD1 (6 bases). CDR3 length: 15 residues. Trimming removed 4 bases from V and 2 bases from J, with 15 bases in between. Germline V gene lookup returns CDR1 MNHNY and CDR2 SVGAGI (reference sequence). The CDR3 protein is CASSSTGHKTYEQYF. Written as DNA, the CDR3 is TGTGCCAGCAGTTCCACGGGACATAAAACCTACGAGCAGTACTTC.

V usage is TRBV7-2 and J usage is TRBJ1-2, with 8 bases matching TRBD1. The V segment lost 9 bases and the J segment 0 bases; nucleotides outside the gene matches: 9. Germline lookup yields CDR1 SGHTA and CDR2 FQGNSA. The CDR3 is 15 residues long. The CDR3 DNA reads TGTGCCAGTAACCGGGACAGGAGCCCTAACTATGGCTACACCTTC. Its protein is CASNRDRSPNYGYTF.

The chain carries TRBV4-3 and TRBJ2-7; D not resolved. The germline CDR1 and CDR2 sequences are LGHNA and YSLEER. This CDR3 spans 18 amino acids. V lost 5 bases, J lost 0 bases, and 23 bases lay in between. The CDR3 loop is CASSSRPPRSPNSYEQYF. As DNA, the CDR3 is TGCGCCAGCAGCTCACGACCCCCCCGGTCTCCAAACTCCTACGAGCAGTACTTC.

A word on this clonotype: The junction shows a germline mismatch at one end, possibly a read error. The V and J genes are TRBV29-1 and TRBJ2-3; 10 bases fit TRBD2. Germline V gene lookup returns CDR1 SQVTM and CDR2 ANQGSEA. The CDR3 has 15 amino acids. This CDR3 is CGVVRSGGASDTQYF. CDR3 DNA sequence: TGCGGCGTCGTTAGGAGCGGGGGGGCTTCAGATACGCAGTATTTT.

Concerning this clonotype itself: One base away lies a much larger clone, so this may be a sequencing read error. The chain couples TRBV6-6 to TRBJ1-2; unclear D gene. This CDR3 is 11 amino acids long. The V gene's germline CDR1 is MNHNY and CDR2 SVGAGI (reference sequence). The germline V and J ends were trimmed by 1 base and 5 bases, with 2 bases remaining between them. The CDR3 DNA sequence: TGTGCCAGCAGTTACTGGTATGGCTACACCTTC. It encodes CASSYWYGYTF.

The rearrangement links TRBV7-9 to TRBJ2-4; TRBD1 aligns across 8 bases. The closer fit of TRBJ2-7 to the DNA end suggests the J call may be wrong. Germline CDR1 SEHNR, CDR2 FQNEAQ (reference sequence). The CDR3 runs 16 residues. CDR3 sequence reads: CASSLGQGSGTYEQYF. Here the CDR3 DNA reads TGTGCCAGCAGCCTAGGACAGGGTTCGGGGACCTACGAGCAGTACTTC.

This clonotype came up a few times. The rearrangement joins TRBV12-5 to TRBJ2-5; TRBD1 aligns across 7 bases. Germline V gives CDR1 LGHNT, CDR2 FRNRAP. V was clipped by 7 bases and J by 0 bases; unmatched bases: 14. This CDR3 has 17 residues. This chain's CDR3 is CASAPGAPDRDQETQYF. Written as DNA, the CDR3 is TGTGCTAGTGCCCCCGGGGCCCCAGACAGGGACCAAGAGACCCAGTACTTC.

For this clonotype: At one of its ends the junction is not consistent with the germline gene, which may arise from a read error. This chain joins TRBV12-3 or TRBV12-4 and TRBJ1-1; TRBD1 matches at 9 bases. This CDR3 comprises 14 residues. The CDR3 region has the DNA TGTGTCAGCAGTGACGGGACAGGGAATACTGAAGCTTTCTTT. Its protein is CVSSDGTGNTEAFF.

The chain recombines TRBV5-1 with TRBJ2-3; TRBD1 matches at 8 bases. CDR3 length: 12 residues. J gave up 6 bases and V 6 bases, and 3 bases lay outside the gene matches. CDR1 and CDR2 (germline): SGHRS, YFSETQ. CDR3: CASTQGADTQYF. The CDR3 nucleotides are TGCGCCAGCACCCAGGGGGCGGATACGCAGTATTTT.

CDR3: CASSFGMLGTEAFF. The DNA of the CDR3 is TGTGCCAGCAGTTTTGGGATGCTGGGGACTGAAGCTTTCTTT. The chain has TRBV27 and TRBJ1-1, with D hard to call. Trimming took off 3 bases at V and 5 bases at J, with 13 bases between the two ends. Looked up from germline, CDR1 is MNHEY and CDR2 is SMNVEV (reference sequence). The CDR3 runs to 14 residues.

This clonotype was detected a few times. The chain joins TRBV29-1 to TRBJ2-4, with D tentatively TRBD1 (5 bases). The CDR3 is 13 residues long. V lost 7 bases and J 13 bases, leaving 23 bases between the germline ends. Germline lookup yields CDR1 SQVTM and CDR2 ANQGSEA. This CDR3 is CSATWGRVREQYF. CDR3 bases: TGCAGCGCCACGTGGGGCAGGGTGCGAGAGCAGTACTTC.

V usage is TRBV6-2 or TRBV6-3 and J usage is TRBJ1-5, with D tentatively TRBD1 (5 bases). From germline, CDR1 is MNHEY and CDR2 SVGEGT. The V gene lost 8 bases and the J gene lost 4 bases, with 15 bases spanning the gap. The CDR3 has 14 amino acids. The CDR3 here is CASSRRDLNQPQHF. As DNA, the CDR3 is TGTGCCAGCTCCCGAAGGGACTTAAATCAGCCCCAGCATTTT.

The chain couples TRBV20-1 to TRBJ2-1; a possible D gene is TRBD1 (6 bases). The germline gives CDR1 DFQATT, CDR2 SNEGSKA (reference sequence). V gave up 1 base and J gave up 3 bases, with 13 bases separating them. The CDR3 runs 15 residues. The CDR3 spells CSARVGGLDYNEQFF. The CDR3 nucleotides read TGCAGTGCTAGAGTAGGGGGTTTAGACTACAATGAGCAGTTCTTC.

This clonotype was recorded once. This chain joins TRBV3-1 and TRBJ2-7; D might be TRBD2 (7 bases). The CDR3 totals 15 residues. V lost 1 base to trimming and J lost 0 bases, with 10 bases between them. Germline-derived CDR1 and CDR2 are LGHDT and YNNKEL (reference sequence). CDR3 residues: CASSQAGGDSYEQYF. CDR3 sequence (DNA): TGTGCCAGCAGCCAAGCGGGGGGCGACTCCTACGAGCAGTACTTC.

The CDR3 reads CASSLAGKPITEAFF. The CDR3 bases are TGCGCCAGCAGCTTGGCCGGAAAACCGATCACTGAAGCTTTCTTT. The V call is TRBV5-1, the J call TRBJ1-1; no definite D call. The V end was cut by 0 bases, the J end by 4 bases, with 13 bases between. Germline assignment: CDR1 SGHRS and CDR2 YFSETQ. This CDR3 comprises 15 residues.

The chain carries TRBV2 and TRBJ2-3; TRBD1 aligns across 9 bases. This CDR3 region has 14 residues. The V segment lost 8 bases and the J segment 4 bases; nucleotides outside the gene matches: 7. CDR1 SNHLY and CDR2 FYNNEI come from the germline V gene. The CDR3 bases are TGTGCCAGCCGGTGGGACAGGGTCGCAGATACGCAGTATTTT. This encodes CASRWDRVADTQYF.

DNA of the CDR3: TGTGCCAGCAGTTATTCGGCCGGAATACAGCCCCAGCATTTT. Its translation: CASSYSAGIQPQHF. This chain joins TRBV6-2 or TRBV6-3 and TRBJ1-5; D not resolved. CDR3 length: 14 amino acids. V lost 3 bases to trimming and J lost 7 bases, with 13 bases between them. Germline lookup yields CDR1 MNHEY and CDR2 SVGEGT.

This clonotype was counted only a few times. V gene TRBV6-2 or TRBV6-3 combines with J gene TRBJ2-3, with D unclear. V lost 0 bases, J lost 7 bases, and 2 bases lay in between. The CDR3 extends over 11 amino acids. CDR1 MNHEY and CDR2 SVGEGT come from the germline V gene. The CDR3 sequence: CASSYSYTQYF. CDR3 DNA: TGTGCCAGCAGTTACTCTTATACGCAGTATTTT.

This clonotype has only a few counts. This chain joins TRBV20-1 and TRBJ2-4, with 11 bases lining up with TRBD2. Germline V gene lookup returns CDR1 DFQATT and CDR2 SNEGSKA (reference sequence). V trimming: 3 bases; J trimming: 8 bases; junction bases outside the gene matches: 9. This CDR3 has 15 residues. The chain's CDR3 is CSARWPTSGGYIQYF. The CDR3 region has the DNA TGCAGTGCTAGGTGGCCCACTAGCGGGGGTTACATTCAGTACTTC.

This chain links TRBV20-1 with TRBJ2-5; 11 bases map to TRBD2. TRBJ2-7 explains the end of the DNA better; the J call may be wrong. This CDR3 has 14 residues. Germline V CDR1 and CDR2: DFQATT, SNEGSKA (reference sequence). The CDR3 DNA reads TGCAGTGTTTTAGGTAGCGGGGGGGCCTACGAGCAGTACTTC. This sequence encodes CSVLGSGGAYEQYF.

The genes are TRBV25-1 and TRBJ1-2; no clear D gene. V gave up 3 bases and J gave up 0 bases, with 5 bases separating them. Germline lookup yields CDR1 MGHDK and CDR2 SYGVNS. The CDR3 has 13 amino acids. DNA of the CDR3: TGTGCCAGCAGTGAGCGGTCTAACTATGGCTACACCTTC. Protein product: CASSERSNYGYTF.

This rearrangement joins TRBV28 to TRBJ2-3; 7 nucleotides match TRBD1. This CDR3 has 17 amino acids. Trimming at V came to 2 bases and at J to 6 bases, leaving 14 bases not matched to a gene. The germline gives CDR1 MDHEN, CDR2 SYDVKM. The CDR3 DNA reads as TGTGCCAGCAGTTTAACCCAACAGGGGCCCGCAGTGGATACGCAGTATTTT. As protein: CASSLTQQGPAVDTQYF.

The gene calls are TRBV27 and TRBJ2-1, with TRBD2 identical over 11 bases. CDR3 length: 17 amino acids. With V trimmed by 5 bases and J by 6 bases, 12 bases remained unmatched. Germline V lookup: CDR1 MNHEY, CDR2 SMNVEV (reference sequence). The CDR3 bases are TGTGCCAGCAGTGACACGAAACTAGCGGGGGCCTCCAATGAGCAGTTCTTC. Amino acids: CASSDTKLAGASNEQFF.

The V call is TRBV20-1, the J call TRBJ1-5; D remains unclear. V dropped 0 bases and J dropped 0 bases, with 3 bases sitting between them. The CDR3 contains 13 residues. Germline V lookup: CDR1 DFQATT, CDR2 SNEGSKA (reference sequence). The CDR3 here is CSARETSNQPQHF. The CDR3 bases are TGCAGTGCTAGAGAAACTAGCAATCAGCCCCAGCATTTT.

There are a few counts of this clonotype. The chain recombines TRBV7-2 with TRBJ1-2, with TRBD1 matching 7 bases. CDR3 length: 15 residues. Germline V CDR1 and CDR2: SGHTA, FQGNSA. After removal of 4 bases from V and 0 bases from J, the junction contained 5 bases not matched to a gene. The CDR3 sequence is CASSSYRGPNYGYTF. The CDR3 nucleotides read TGTGCCAGCAGCTCTTACAGGGGTCCTAACTATGGCTACACCTTC.

The rearrangement uses TRBV13 and TRBJ2-1, with D hard to call. Deletions cut 2 bases from V and 5 bases from J, with 10 bases between. CDR3 size: 14 residues. Germline values: CDR1 PRHDT, CDR2 FYEKMQ (reference sequence). The CDR3 DNA reads as TGTGCCAGCAGCTTAACCCCCGCGAACAATGAGCAGTTCTTC. This sequence encodes CASSLTPANNEQFF.